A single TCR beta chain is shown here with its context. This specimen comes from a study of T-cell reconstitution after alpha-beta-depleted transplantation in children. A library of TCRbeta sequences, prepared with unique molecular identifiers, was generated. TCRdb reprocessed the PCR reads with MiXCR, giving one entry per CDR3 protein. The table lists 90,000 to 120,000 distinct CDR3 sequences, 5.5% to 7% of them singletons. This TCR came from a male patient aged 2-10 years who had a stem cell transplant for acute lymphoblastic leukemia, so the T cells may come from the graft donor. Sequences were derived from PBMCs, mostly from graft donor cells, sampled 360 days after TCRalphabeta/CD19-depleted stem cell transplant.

The DNA for the CDR3 is TGCGCCAGCAGCCCCCGCCCCCCGGTACACAGCTCCTACAATGAGCAGTTCTTC. Amino acid sequence: CASSPRPPVHSSYNEQFF. The chain uses TRBV4-3 and TRBJ2-1, with D unresolved. V was pared by 4 bases and J by 0 bases, with 19 bases between. Germline CDR1 reads LGHNA; CDR2 reads YSLEER. This CDR3 has 18 residues.